The source of this T cell receptor beta chain is a study of cytomegalovirus exposure and HLA in healthy donors. Study-wide findings and caveats: Equally common other TCR beta chains were less clonally expanded than HLA-associated ones, a later analysis found. The study reported that TCR beta sequences accurately predicted HLA-A and HLA-B alleles in most subjects.

The PCR contained 60 Vbeta and 13 Jbeta primers. The protocol was immunoSEQ multiplex PCR, while the TCRdb copy is restricted to in-frame clones and leaves out a portion. The sample holds more than 150,000 clones; almost 85% are singletons and the top ten take 0.26%. The CDR3 totals 17 residues. Losses at the gene ends were 3 bases for V and 0 bases for J; bases not matched to a gene: 1. Germline assignment: CDR1 SGDLS and CDR2 YYNGEE. With regard to this clone: Its antigen is currently unknown.

This chain links TRBV9 with TRBJ2-1; TRBD2 matches 15 bases. The specimen was PBMCs. The sequence was obtained from a boy aged 5-17 years in good health and CMV-seronegative. The chain's CDR3 is CASSGTSGRASYNEQFF. In nucleotides, the CDR3 is TGTGCCAGCAGCGGGACTAGCGGGAGGGCCTCCTACAATGAGCAGTTCTTC.